This TCR beta chain originates from a study of shared clonotypes between healthy human individuals. Study observations and caveats: Sequencing depth was expected to affect clonotype sharing among donors.

V was clipped by 3 bases and J by 4 bases, with 13 bases between them. This CDR3 contains 14 residues. CDR1 is SGHRS, CDR2 YFSETQ, per germline. TCRdb keeps only in-frame clones here, not all; method: immunoSEQ multiplex PCR. Here the sample spans more than 2 million clones, 90% to 95% being singletons. Turning to this clone: Its antigen is unidentified.

The rearrangement joins TRBV5-1 to TRBJ1-1; no definite D call. Specimen: naive CD4+ T cells sorted from blood. The subset: CD45RA+ positively selected. The clonotype comes from a man aged 18 to 29 in good health. For the CDR3, the DNA is TGCGCCAGCAGCTATCAGAGTAAGGGCACTGAAGCTTTCTTT. It codes for CASSYQSKGTEAFF.